The sequence of this T cell receptor beta chain was determined in a study of blood T cell repertoires in COVID-19. Across the whole study: The United States, Italy and Spain supplied acute and convalescent COVID-19 samples.

Trimming shortened V by 4 bases and J by 10 bases, and 19 bases separated the two germline ends. Germline CDR1 is GTSNPN and CDR2 is SVGIG (reference sequence). The CDR3 is made up of 13 amino acids. Using immunoSEQ multiplex PCR, the repertoire was profiled, and TCRdb retains in-frame clones only, with some absent. This table has fewer than 300,000 clones, approximately 89% appearing once. The rearrangement links TRBV30 to TRBJ1-1; no clear D. The TCR comes from a man aged 35 to 55 who had recovered from COVID-19. The sequencing sample was made of peripheral blood. The CDR3, as DNA: TGTGCCTGGACCGTCGATAGCCTGAGGTCAGCTTTCTTT. This codes for CAWTVDSLRSAFF.